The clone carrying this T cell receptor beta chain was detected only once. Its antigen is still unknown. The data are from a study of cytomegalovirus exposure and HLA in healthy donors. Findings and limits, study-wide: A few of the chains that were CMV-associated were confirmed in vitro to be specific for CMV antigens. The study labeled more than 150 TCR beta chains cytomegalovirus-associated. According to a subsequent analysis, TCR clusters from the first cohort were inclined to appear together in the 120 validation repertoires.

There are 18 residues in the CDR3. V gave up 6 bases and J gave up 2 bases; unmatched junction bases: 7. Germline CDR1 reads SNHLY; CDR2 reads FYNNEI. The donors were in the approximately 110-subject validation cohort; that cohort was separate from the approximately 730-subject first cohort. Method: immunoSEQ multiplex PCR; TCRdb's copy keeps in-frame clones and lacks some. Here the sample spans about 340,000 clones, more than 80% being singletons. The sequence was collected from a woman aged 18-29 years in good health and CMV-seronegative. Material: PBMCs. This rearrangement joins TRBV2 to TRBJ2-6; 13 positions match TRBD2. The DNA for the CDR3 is TGTGCCAGCAGAGCTACTAGCGGGAGGGCCGCTGGGGCCAACGTCCTGACTTTC. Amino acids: CASRATSGRAAGANVLTF.